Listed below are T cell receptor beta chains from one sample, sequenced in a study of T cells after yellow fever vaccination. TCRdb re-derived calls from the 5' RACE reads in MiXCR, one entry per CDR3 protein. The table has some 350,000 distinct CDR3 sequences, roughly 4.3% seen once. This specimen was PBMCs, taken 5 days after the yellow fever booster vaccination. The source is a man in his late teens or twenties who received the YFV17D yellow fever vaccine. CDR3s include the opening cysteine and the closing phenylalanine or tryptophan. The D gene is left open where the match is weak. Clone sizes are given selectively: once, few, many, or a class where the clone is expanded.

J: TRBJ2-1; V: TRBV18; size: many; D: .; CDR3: CASSPGGVYEQFF; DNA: TGTGCCAGCTCACCAGGTGGGGTATATGAGCAGTTCTTC
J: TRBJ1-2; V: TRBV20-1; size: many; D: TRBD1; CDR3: CSARRVGQGLYTF; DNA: TGCAGTGCCCGTCGCGTAGGACAGGGCCTGTACACCTTC
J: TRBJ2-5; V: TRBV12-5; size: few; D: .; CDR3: CASALGRSETQYF; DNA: TGTGCTAGTGCACTGGGAAGATCAGAGACCCAGTACTTC
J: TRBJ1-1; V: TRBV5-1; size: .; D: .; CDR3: CASSLQTGHPLNTEAFF; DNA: TGCGCCAGCAGCTTGCAGACAGGCCACCCCCTGAACACTGAAGCTTTCTTT
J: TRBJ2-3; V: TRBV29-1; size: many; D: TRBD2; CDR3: CRPPLAVFTDTQYF; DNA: TGCAGACCCCCTCTAGCGGTATTCACAGATACGCAGTATTTT
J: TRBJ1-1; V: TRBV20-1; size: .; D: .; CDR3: CSARYITEAFF; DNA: TGCAGTGCTAGATACATCACTGAAGCTTTCTTT
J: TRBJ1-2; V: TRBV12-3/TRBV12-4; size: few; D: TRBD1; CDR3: CASSQPGQGLFDYGYTF; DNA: TGTGCCAGCAGTCAGCCGGGACAGGGGTTATTTGACTATGGCTACACCTTC
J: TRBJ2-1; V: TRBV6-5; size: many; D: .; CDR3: CATGPRGEQFF; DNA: TGTGCCACGGGCCCGAGGGGTGAGCAGTTCTTC
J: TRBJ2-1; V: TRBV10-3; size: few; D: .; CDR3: CAISDPGKYNEQFF; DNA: TGTGCCATCAGTGACCCCGGGAAATACAATGAGCAGTTCTTC
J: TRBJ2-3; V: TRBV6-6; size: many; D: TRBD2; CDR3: CASSYSTSGGTDTQYF; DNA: TGTGCCAGCAGTTACTCGACCAGCGGGGGCACAGATACGCAGTATTTT